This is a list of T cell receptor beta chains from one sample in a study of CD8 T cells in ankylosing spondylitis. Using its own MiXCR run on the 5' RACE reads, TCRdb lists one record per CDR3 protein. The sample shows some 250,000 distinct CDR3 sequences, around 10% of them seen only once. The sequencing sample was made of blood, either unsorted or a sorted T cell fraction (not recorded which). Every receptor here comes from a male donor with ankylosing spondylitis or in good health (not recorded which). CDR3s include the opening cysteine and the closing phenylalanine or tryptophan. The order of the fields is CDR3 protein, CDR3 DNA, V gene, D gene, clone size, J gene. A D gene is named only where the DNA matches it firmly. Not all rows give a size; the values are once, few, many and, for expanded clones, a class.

CDR3 protein: CASSPSSTPEKLFF; CDR3 DNA: TGTGCCAGCAGCCCCTCAAGTACGCCGGAAAAACTGTTTTTT; V gene: TRBV7-9; D gene: .; clone size: once; J gene: TRBJ1-4
CDR3 protein: CASSPDLFYNEQFF; CDR3 DNA: TGTGCCAGCAGCCCGGACCTATTTTACAATGAGCAGTTCTTC; V gene: TRBV14; D gene: .; clone size: many; J gene: TRBJ2-1
CDR3 protein: CASSFLGRPTDTQYF; CDR3 DNA: TGTGCCAGCAGCTTTCTAGGTAGACCCACAGATACGCAGTATTTT; V gene: TRBV7-3; D gene: .; clone size: .; J gene: TRBJ2-3
CDR3 protein: CASSQVRQLGAGYTF; CDR3 DNA: TGTGCCAGCAGCCAAGTACGGCAGCTTGGGGCTGGCTACACCTTC; V gene: TRBV3-1; D gene: .; clone size: many; J gene: TRBJ1-2
CDR3 protein: CASSFSGQGEETQYF; CDR3 DNA: TGCGCCAGCAGCTTTTCCGGACAGGGCGAAGAGACCCAGTACTTC; V gene: TRBV5-1; D gene: TRBD1; clone size: .; J gene: TRBJ2-5
CDR3 protein: CASSLTGDPGNTIYF; CDR3 DNA: TGTGCCAGCAGCCTTACAGGGGATCCTGGAAACACCATATATTTT; V gene: TRBV7-2; D gene: TRBD1; clone size: many; J gene: TRBJ1-3
CDR3 protein: CASSLGQINQPQHF; CDR3 DNA: TGTGCCAGCAGCCTGGGACAGATTAATCAGCCCCAGCATTTT; V gene: TRBV7-2; D gene: TRBD1; clone size: few; J gene: TRBJ1-5
CDR3 protein: CASSIPPNNEQFF; CDR3 DNA: TGTGCCAGTAGTATCCCTCCTAACAATGAGCAGTTCTTC; V gene: TRBV19; D gene: .; clone size: few; J gene: TRBJ2-1
CDR3 protein: CASSPEDRVRGYTF; CDR3 DNA: TGTGCCAGCAGCCCAGAAGACAGGGTGAGGGGCTACACCTTC; V gene: TRBV12-3/TRBV12-4; D gene: TRBD1; clone size: few; J gene: TRBJ1-2
CDR3 protein: CASSREWGNNYGYTF; CDR3 DNA: TGTGCCAGCAGCCGCGAATGGGGGAACAACTATGGCTACACCTTC; V gene: TRBV3-1; D gene: .; clone size: many; J gene: TRBJ1-2
CDR3 protein: CASSEGEAGGAADTQYF; CDR3 DNA: TGTGCCAGCAGCGAAGGAGAAGCGGGAGGCGCGGCAGATACGCAGTATTTT; V gene: TRBV7-2; D gene: TRBD2; clone size: .; J gene: TRBJ2-3
CDR3 protein: CSVVAGTEAFF; CDR3 DNA: TGCAGCGTCGTGGCGGGCACTGAAGCTTTCTTT; V gene: TRBV29-1; D gene: .; clone size: many; J gene: TRBJ1-1
CDR3 protein: CASSSYRDSDFYEQYF; CDR3 DNA: TGTGCCAGCAGCAGCTACCGGGACAGTGATTTCTACGAGCAGTACTTC; V gene: TRBV7-6; D gene: TRBD1; clone size: few; J gene: TRBJ2-7
CDR3 protein: CATSDPGTRSAQYF; CDR3 DNA: TGTGCCACCAGTGATCCCGGGACTAGAAGTGCGCAGTATTTT; V gene: TRBV24-1; D gene: TRBD2; clone size: many; J gene: TRBJ2-3
CDR3 protein: CASSFEGTANKNNEQFF; CDR3 DNA: TGTGCCAGCAGTTTCGAGGGTACCGCAAACAAGAACAATGAGCAGTTCTTC; V gene: TRBV12-3/TRBV12-4; D gene: .; clone size: few; J gene: TRBJ2-1
CDR3 protein: CASSPLSGLVGGELFF; CDR3 DNA: TGTGCCAGCAGCCCCCTAAGCGGACTAGTCGGCGGGGAGCTGTTTTTT; V gene: TRBV7-7; D gene: TRBD2; clone size: .; J gene: TRBJ2-2
CDR3 protein: CASSWGATGGFSYNEQFF; CDR3 DNA: TGCGCCAGCAGCTGGGGAGCCACGGGAGGGTTCTCCTACAATGAGCAGTTCTTC; V gene: TRBV5-1; D gene: TRBD2; clone size: many; J gene: TRBJ2-1
CDR3 protein: CASSLGTGALYQPQHF; CDR3 DNA: TGTGCCAGCAGTTTGGGGACAGGGGCTCTATATCAGCCCCAGCATTTT; V gene: TRBV12-3/TRBV12-4; D gene: TRBD1; clone size: many; J gene: TRBJ1-5
CDR3 protein: CASRQPGLAGVPETQYF; CDR3 DNA: TGTGCCAGCAGGCAACCCGGACTAGCGGGAGTGCCGGAGACCCAGTACTTC; V gene: TRBV21-1; D gene: .; clone size: many; J gene: TRBJ2-5
CDR3 protein: CAISGVLSGVGEQFF; CDR3 DNA: TGTGCCATCAGTGGGGTTCTTAGCGGGGTAGGTGAGCAGTTCTTC; V gene: TRBV10-3; D gene: TRBD2; clone size: many; J gene: TRBJ2-1
CDR3 protein: CSFRRGDTEAFF; CDR3 DNA: TGCAGCTTCCGCAGGGGTGACACTGAAGCTTTCTTT; V gene: TRBV29-1; D gene: .; clone size: many; J gene: TRBJ1-1
CDR3 protein: CASSSTKGGNEQFF; CDR3 DNA: TGCGCCAGCAGCTCAACCAAGGGGGGCAATGAGCAGTTCTTC; V gene: TRBV5-1; D gene: .; clone size: many; J gene: TRBJ2-1
CDR3 protein: CASRPLFQARDRRINTEAFF; CDR3 DNA: TGTGCCAGTAGGCCCCTATTTCAAGCCCGGGACAGACGAATTAACACTGAAGCTTTCTTT; V gene: TRBV19; D gene: TRBD1; clone size: few; J gene: TRBJ1-1
CDR3 protein: CASSLALGNPQYF; CDR3 DNA: TGTGCCAGCAGTTTAGCGCTGGGAAATCCGCAGTACTTC; V gene: TRBV12-3/TRBV12-4; D gene: .; clone size: .; J gene: TRBJ2-7
CDR3 protein: CASTPPRGSYNEQFF; CDR3 DNA: TGTGCCAGCACCCCTCCCCGAGGCTCCTACAATGAGCAGTTCTTC; V gene: TRBV6-1; D gene: .; clone size: many; J gene: TRBJ2-1
CDR3 protein: CASRPSGNTGELFF; CDR3 DNA: TGTGCCAGCAGGCCCAGCGGGAACACCGGGGAGCTGTTTTTT; V gene: TRBV6-1; D gene: .; clone size: many; J gene: TRBJ2-2
CDR3 protein: CSARPGNNTGELFF; CDR3 DNA: TGCAGTGCTAGGCCGGGGAATAACACCGGGGAGCTGTTTTTT; V gene: TRBV20-1; D gene: .; clone size: .; J gene: TRBJ2-2
CDR3 protein: CASSLGLVIGRFF; CDR3 DNA: TGTGCCAGCAGCTTGGGACTAGTGATTGGCCGGTTCTTC; V gene: TRBV5-8; D gene: .; clone size: many; J gene: TRBJ2-1
CDR3 protein: CASGLPEGPGGETQYF; CDR3 DNA: TGTGCTAGTGGTTTGCCCGAGGGACCTGGTGGAGAGACCCAGTACTTC; V gene: TRBV12-5; D gene: .; clone size: many; J gene: TRBJ2-5
CDR3 protein: CASNGIAGVTGYNEQFF; CDR3 DNA: TGTGCCAGCAATGGGATAGCGGGAGTTACCGGGTACAATGAGCAGTTCTTC; V gene: TRBV3-1; D gene: TRBD2; clone size: .; J gene: TRBJ2-1
CDR3 protein: CASTLGRGSQETQYF; CDR3 DNA: TGTGCCAGCACCTTGGGGCGCGGTTCCCAAGAGACCCAGTACTTC; V gene: TRBV7-2; D gene: .; clone size: .; J gene: TRBJ2-5
CDR3 protein: CSAREVGGRVDEQFF; CDR3 DNA: TGCAGTGCTAGAGAGGTGGGCGGGAGAGTCGATGAGCAGTTCTTC; V gene: TRBV20-1; D gene: TRBD2; clone size: many; J gene: TRBJ2-1